Each of the 8 T cell receptor beta chains below was sequenced from the same sample in a study of cytomegalovirus exposure and HLA in healthy donors. Vbeta (60) and Jbeta (13) primers were used in the PCR. TCRdb keeps only in-frame clones here, not all; method: immunoSEQ multiplex PCR. The table has about 140,000 clones, approximately 80% seen once. What was sequenced was PBMCs. The receptors were sampled from a male donor in good health and CMV-seronegative.

A remark on this clone: A read error may account for a junction end that differs from germline. The V and J genes are TRBV7-9 and TRBJ2-7; TRBD2 aligns across 9 bases. The CDR3 consists of 15 residues. The germline CDR1 and CDR2 sequences are SEHNR and FQNEAQ (reference sequence). CDR3 DNA sequence: TGTTCCAGCAGCGGTCCCGGGACTAGCTTCTACGAGCAGTACTTC. Translation: CSSSGPGTSFYEQYF. The full variable domain, its missing parts supplied by reference TRBV7-9 and TRBJ2-7, is DTGVSQNPRHKITKRGQNVTFRCDPISEHNRLYWYRQTLGQGPEFLTYFQNEAQLEKSRLLSDRFSAERPKGSFSTLEIQRTEQGDSAMYLCSSSGPGTSFYEQYFGPGTRLTVT.

V gene TRBV7-9 combines with J gene TRBJ2-1; 8 bases are shared with TRBD2. This CDR3 is built from 15 residues. Germline trimming cut 5 bases from V and 8 bases from J; bases unmatched to any gene: 11. The germline gives CDR1 SEHNR, CDR2 FQNEAQ (reference sequence). The DNA for the CDR3 is TGTGCCAGCAGCGCGTCTAGCGGGTGGGTTGATGAGCAGTTCTTC. It codes for CASSASSGWVDEQFF.

This chain uses TRBV9 with TRBJ1-4; D is unresolved. Germline loops: CDR1 SGDLS, CDR2 YYNGEE. V lost 2 bases and J 0 bases, leaving 14 bases between the germline ends. The CDR3 is 17 residues long. The CDR3: CASSVGGAAPTNEKLFF. CDR3 nucleotide sequence: TGTGCCAGCAGCGTGGGCGGAGCGGCCCCAACTAATGAAAAACTGTTTTTT.

J is TRBJ2-1 and V is TRBV4-1, with TRBD2 matching 10 bases. The CDR3 covers 18 residues. The V and J ends lost 4 bases and 7 bases, in that order; junction bases with no gene match: 16. CDR1 and CDR2 (germline): MGHRA, YSYEKL. CDR3 loop: CASSRVRSLAGDLNEQFF. The CDR3 coding sequence is TGCGCCAGCAGCCGAGTCAGGTCGCTAGCGGGAGATCTAAATGAGCAGTTCTTC.

This clone has a handful of counts. The CDR3 region is CASGPGDYGYTF. The CDR3 coding sequence is TGTGCTAGTGGTCCGGGGGACTATGGCTACACCTTC. The chain uses TRBV12-5 and TRBJ1-2, with a tentative D call TRBD1 (5 bases). Germline-derived CDR1 and CDR2 are LGHNT and FRNRAP. V lost 5 bases to trimming and J lost 3 bases, with 7 bases between them. The CDR3 is 12 amino acids.

This clone was observed a handful of times. The chain couples TRBV5-6 to TRBJ2-1, with 9 bases matching TRBD2. The CDR3 totals 14 residues. Germline V lookup: CDR1 SGHDT, CDR2 YYEEEE. With V trimmed by 6 bases and J by 8 bases, 9 bases remained unmatched. The CDR3 nucleotides are TGTGCCAGCAATGGCGCGGGGGGGGGCGATGAGCAGTTCTTC. This gives the protein CASNGAGGGDEQFF. Full variable domain (outside the CDR3, taken from reference TRBV5-6 and TRBJ2-1): DAGVTQSPTHLIKTRGQQVTLRCSPKSGHDTVSWYQQALGQGPQFIFQYYEEEERQRGNFPDRFSGHQFPNYSSELNVNALLLGDSALYLCASNGAGGGDEQFFGPGTRLTVL.

The V call is TRBV11-2, the J call TRBJ2-7, with TRBD2 matching over 7 bases. CDR1 is SGHAT, CDR2 FQNNGV, per germline. The CDR3 spans 14 residues. V shed 1 base, J shed 4 bases, and the junction held 4 bases outside the gene matches. CDR3: CASSLGSRGYEQYF. The CDR3 DNA follows: TGTGCCAGCAGCTTAGGTTCGCGGGGGTACGAGCAGTACTTC.

This chain joins TRBV7-8 and TRBJ1-4, with 7 bases aligning to TRBD1. The ends lost 2 bases at V and 5 bases at J; junction bases unmatched: 20. There are 20 residues in the CDR3. The germline CDR1 and CDR2 sequences are SGHVS and FQNEAQ. DNA for the CDR3: TGTGCCAGCAGCTTAACCAAACAGGGGTCGTCCGTCCGTCCGAATGAAAAACTGTTTTTT. Translation: CASSLTKQGSSVRPNEKLFF.